The 10 T cell receptor beta chains reported below all come from one sample, sequenced in a study of blood T cell repertoires in COVID-19. The method was immunoSEQ multiplex PCR; TCRdb's version includes in-frame clones alone and lacks a portion of them. The sample includes some 120,000 clones, roughly 90% of them seen just once. The sequenced sample was peripheral blood. The origin of the receptors is a man aged 50-60 years with active COVID-19.

V is TRBV3-1 (or the pseudogene TRBV3-2) and J is TRBJ2-1; tentatively, D is TRBD2 (5 bases). CDR3 length: 15 residues. CDR1 LGHDT and CDR2 YNNKEL come from the germline V gene (reference sequence). Trimming removed 4 bases from V and 5 bases from J, with 15 bases in between. DNA for the CDR3: TGTGCCAGCAGCCGAACCTCGCTAGCACACAATGAGCAGTTCTTC. Translation: CASSRTSLAHNEQFF.

This rearrangement joins TRBV27 to TRBJ1-1, with 8 bases matching TRBD1. The V gene's germline CDR1 is MNHEY and CDR2 SMNVEV (reference sequence). The CDR3 covers 16 residues. J lost 7 bases, V lost 4 bases, and 14 bases had no gene match. CDR3 residues: CASSSGQGAFSFEAFF. The CDR3 nucleotides read TGTGCCAGCAGTTCTGGGCAGGGGGCTTTCAGCTTTGAAGCTTTCTTT.

This clone was counted a single time. The genes are TRBV3-1 (or the pseudogene TRBV3-2) and TRBJ1-2; D may be TRBD1 (5 bases). Trimming cost V 4 bases and J 7 bases, with 16 bases left between them. CDR1 LGHDT and CDR2 YNNKEL come from the germline V gene (reference sequence). The CDR3 runs 14 residues. CDR3 residues: CASSLSQGGGGYTF. Written as DNA, the CDR3 is TGTGCCAGCAGCCTTAGCCAGGGAGGAGGTGGCTACACCTTC.

This sequence joins TRBV7-9 and TRBJ2-1; 14 nucleotides line up with TRBD2. Germline CDR1 is SEHNR and CDR2 is FQNEAQ (reference sequence). The J segment lost 7 bases and the V segment lost 1 base, leaving 6 bases of the junction unmatched. The CDR3 runs 17 residues. CDR3 region: CASSLVPGTSGSNEQFF. The CDR3 DNA is TGTGCCAGCAGCTTAGTCCCCGGGACTAGCGGGAGTAATGAGCAGTTCTTC. Combining the CDR3 with reference TRBV7-9 and TRBJ2-1 gives the whole variable domain DTGVSQNPRHKITKRGQNVTFRCDPISEHNRLYWYRQTLGQGPEFLTYFQNEAQLEKSRLLSDRFSAERPKGSFSTLEIQRTEQGDSAMYLCASSLVPGTSGSNEQFFGPGTRLTVL.

This chain connects TRBV5-1 to TRBJ1-5, with D tentatively TRBD1 (5 bases). Trimming removed 0 bases at V and 0 bases at J, with 7 bases between. There are 15 residues in the CDR3. Germline V lookup: CDR1 SGHRS, CDR2 YFSETQ. The CDR3 sequence: CASSLEGFSNQPQHF. The CDR3 coding sequence is TGCGCCAGCAGCTTGGAGGGGTTTAGCAATCAGCCCCAGCATTTT. The full variable domain, its missing parts supplied by reference TRBV5-1 and TRBJ1-5, is KAGVTQTPRYLIKTRGQQVTLSCSPISGHRSVSWYQQTPGQGLQFLFEYFSETQRNKGNFPGRFSGRQFSNSRSEMNVSTLELGDSALYLCASSLEGFSNQPQHFGDGTRLSIL.

This chain links TRBV6-6 with TRBJ1-2; D is perhaps TRBD1 (6 bases). The CDR3 contains 13 residues. Germline V CDR1 and CDR2: MNHNY, SVGAGI (reference sequence). The germline V and J ends were trimmed by 5 bases and 5 bases, with 12 bases remaining between them. For the CDR3, the DNA is TGTGCCAGCAGTAGACAGGTAGAATATGGCTACACCTTC. Translation: CASSRQVEYGYTF.

This clone has just one count. The V and J genes are TRBV19 and TRBJ1-4; 8 bases fit TRBD1. Germline trimming cut 4 bases from V and 7 bases from J; bases unmatched to any gene: 5. Germline values: CDR1 LNHDA, CDR2 SQIVND (reference sequence). CDR3 length: 14 residues. This chain's CDR3 is CASSTFDRGEKLFF. The CDR3 DNA sequence: TGTGCCAGTAGTACCTTCGACAGGGGTGAAAAACTGTTTTTT.

V gene TRBV11-2 combines with J gene TRBJ1-1; no definite D call. Germline values: CDR1 SGHAT, CDR2 FQNNGV. This CDR3 is built from 15 residues. V lost 4 bases and J lost 1, with 13 bases in between. DNA of the CDR3: TGTGCCAGCAGCTCACGAAGTGGCGGGAACACTGAAGCTTTCTTT. Translation: CASSSRSGGNTEAFF.

The chain links TRBV2 to TRBJ2-1; 12 nucleotides line up with TRBD2. CDR1 SNHLY and CDR2 FYNNEI come from the germline V gene. The CDR3 loop spans 15 amino acids. The trim removed 6 bases at V and 8 bases at J, leaving 8 bases unmatched. For the CDR3, the DNA is TGTGCCAGCAGCCTGACTAGCGGGAGAAGGGATGAGCAGTTCTTC. As protein: CASSLTSGRRDEQFF.

In this sample, this clone turned up a few times. The chain uses TRBV3-1 (or the pseudogene TRBV3-2) and TRBJ1-1, with 7 bases identical to TRBD1. There are 13 residues in the CDR3. V lost 4 bases, J lost 2 bases, and 1 base stayed unmatched. Germline V gene sequence: CDR1 LGHDT, CDR2 YNNKEL (reference sequence). Written as DNA, the CDR3 is TGTGCCAGCAGCCGACAGGGAAACACTGAAGCTTTCTTT. Amino acid sequence: CASSRQGNTEAFF.